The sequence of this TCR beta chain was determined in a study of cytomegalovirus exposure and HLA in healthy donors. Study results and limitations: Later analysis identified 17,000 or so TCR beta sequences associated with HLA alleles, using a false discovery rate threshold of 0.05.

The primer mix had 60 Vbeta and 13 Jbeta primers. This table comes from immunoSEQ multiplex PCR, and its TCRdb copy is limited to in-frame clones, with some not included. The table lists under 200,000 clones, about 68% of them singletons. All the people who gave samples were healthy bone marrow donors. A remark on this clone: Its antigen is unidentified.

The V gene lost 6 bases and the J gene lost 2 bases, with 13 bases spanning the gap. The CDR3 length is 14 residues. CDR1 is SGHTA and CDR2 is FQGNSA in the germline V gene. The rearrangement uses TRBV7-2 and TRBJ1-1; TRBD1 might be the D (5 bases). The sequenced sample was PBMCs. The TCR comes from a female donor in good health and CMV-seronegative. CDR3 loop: CASRSGASNTEAFF. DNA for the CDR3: TGTGCCAGCAGGAGCGGGGCCAGCAACACTGAAGCTTTCTTT.